A selection of T cell receptor beta chains follows, all from one sample in a study of T cells in Graves' hyperthyroidism and ophthalmopathy. TCRdb analysed the multiplex PCR reads with MiXCR anew, one entry per CDR3 protein. The sample lists about half a million distinct CDR3 sequences, 15% to 20% seen once, with roughly 44% in the top ten. The specimen sequenced was blood. The receptors here all came from a man aged 40-49 years with Graves' ophthalmopathy. The CDR3 runs from the conserved cysteine through the conserved F or W. A D gene is named only where the DNA matches it firmly. Size is stated for part of the rows, as once, few or many counts, or as a class when the clone is expanded.

clone_size d_call j_call v_call cdr3_nt cdr3_aa
many - TRBJ2-3 TRBV5-1 TGCGCCAGCAGCTGGGTGGGGGGAGAGACAGATACGCAGTATTTT CASSWVGGETDTQYF
- - TRBJ2-7 TRBV27 TGTGCCAGCAGTTCATCGGGGTTCTACGAGCAGTACTTC CASSSSGFYEQYF
few - TRBJ2-5 TRBV7-9 TGTGCCAGCAGCTCCCGAGGGATGGAGACCCAGTACTTC CASSSRGMETQYF
many - TRBJ2-1 TRBV7-2 TGTGCCAGCAGCTTTCAGAGCTCCTACAATGAGCAGTTCTTC CASSFQSSYNEQFF
- - TRBJ2-3 TRBV20-1 TGCAGTGCTAGAGTCCGGCAGGGGGGGGACACAGATACGCAGTATTTT CSARVRQGGDTDTQYF
- - TRBJ2-2 TRBV2 TGTGCCAGCTTCAGGACAGCGAACACCGGGGAGCTGTTTTTT CASFRTANTGELFF
- - TRBJ1-4 TRBV6-2/TRBV6-3 TGTGCCAGCAGGACGTACTCAGGGGCTCGGCAAAAACTGTTTTTT CASRTYSGARQKLFF
- - TRBJ2-3 TRBV3-1 TGTGCCAGCAGCCAAGGTCGGGAGGATACGCAGTATTTT CASSQGREDTQYF
many - TRBJ2-7 TRBV7-2 TGTGCCAGCAGCTCCCCGGGCTACGAGCAGTACTTC CASSSPGYEQYF
many - TRBJ2-7 TRBV5-1 TGCGCCAGCAGCCCCGAACCGACAGACAGGCGTCCCTCCTACGAGCAGTACTTC CASSPEPTDRRPSYEQYF
many TRBD1 TRBJ2-5 TRBV28 TGTGCCAGCATCAGACAGGGGAGGTCAGAGACCCAGTACTTC CASIRQGRSETQYF
- TRBD1 TRBJ2-2 TRBV6-2/TRBV6-3 TGTGCCAGCAGAGTACAGGGGCGCCGTCCCGGGGAGCTGTTTTTT CASRVQGRRPGELFF
- - TRBJ2-3 TRBV7-9 TGTGCCAGCAGCTCAGCACAGACATTCCCAGATACGCAGTATTTT CASSSAQTFPDTQYF
- - TRBJ1-5 TRBV7-2 TGTGCCAGCAGCTTAGGGTGGGCAGGTCATCAGCCCCAGCATTTT CASSLGWAGHQPQHF
many - TRBJ1-1 TRBV27 TGTGCCAGCAGTTCCCGACAACGAGTGAACACTGAAGCTTTCTTT CASSSRQRVNTEAFF
few TRBD1 TRBJ2-7 TRBV6-2/TRBV6-3 TGTGCCAGCAGTCACCTCGGAGACAGGGGGAGCTCCTACGAGCAGTACTTC CASSHLGDRGSSYEQYF
- - TRBJ2-1 TRBV20-1 TGCAGTGCTGCCCTCCCGGGGAGCCGTAGCTCCTACAATGAGCAGTTCTTC CSAALPGSRSSYNEQFF
- - TRBJ2-7 TRBV7-2 TGTGCCAGCACCTTACAAACAGGAGACGAGCAGTACTTC CASTLQTGDEQYF
few - TRBJ1-1 TRBV9 TGTGCCAGCAGCGTAGCGCCCCGGGAAGCGTTTAACACTGAAACTTTCTTT CASSVAPREAFNTETFF
many - TRBJ2-7 TRBV12-3/TRBV12-4 TGTGCCAGCAGTATCACCGGATCTCCGGGGGAGCAGTACTTC CASSITGSPGEQYF